One and the same sample provided the 11 T cell receptor beta chains below, sequenced in a study of cytotoxic CD8 clonotypes in ibrutinib-treated CLL. The table came from immunoSEQ multiplex PCR; TCRdb's copy has only in-frame clones and leaves some out. The sample holds approximately 280,000 clones, 76% seen once. Sequenced material: PBMCs, taken at disease progression, from a patient treated with ibrutinib. The receptors derive from a human donor with chronic lymphocytic leukemia.

This clone turned up a few times. A read error may produce the germline difference seen at one junction end. CDR3: CASSPTNRDRIF. DNA for the CDR3: TGTGCCAGCTCACCAACCAACCGGGACAGAATCTTC. The gene calls are TRBV18 and TRBJ1-2; 7 bases fit TRBD1. This CDR3 region has 12 residues. Germline V gene data show CDR1 as KGHSH and CDR2 as LQKENI.

The V and J genes are TRBV15 and TRBJ2-5; 7 bases agree with TRBD2. V shed 5 bases, J shed 4 bases, and the junction held 13 bases outside the gene matches. CDR1 is LNHNV, CDR2 YYDKDF, per germline (reference sequence). There are 16 residues in the CDR3. In DNA form, the CDR3 reads TGTGCCACCAGCGGCCCCTTGGGAGGGCGGCGAGAGACCCAGTACTTC. As protein: CATSGPLGGRRETQYF. The full variable domain, rest sourced from reference TRBV15 and TRBJ2-5, is DAMVIQNPRYQVTQFGKPVTLSCSQTLNHNVMYWYQQKSSQAPKLLFHYYDKDFNNEADTPDNFQSRRPNTSFCFLDIRSPGLGDTAMYLCATSGPLGGRRETQYFGPGTRLLVL.

This chain joins TRBV15 and TRBJ2-1; 10 bases fit TRBD1. V trimming: 5 bases; J trimming: 7 bases; junction bases outside the gene matches: 8. Germline V gene sequence: CDR1 LNHNV, CDR2 YYDKDF (reference sequence). The CDR3 is 15 amino acids. CDR3 sequence reads: CATSRGQGLGNEQFF. The CDR3 nucleotides read TGTGCCACCAGCCGGGGACAGGGGTTAGGGAATGAGCAGTTCTTC. Complete variable domain (other parts from reference TRBV15 and TRBJ2-1): DAMVIQNPRYQVTQFGKPVTLSCSQTLNHNVMYWYQQKSSQAPKLLFHYYDKDFNNEADTPDNFQSRRPNTSFCFLDIRSPGLGDTAMYLCATSRGQGLGNEQFFGPGTRLTVL.

This clone has a single count. The rearrangement links TRBV5-8 to TRBJ1-5; the D is unclear. V was clipped by 0 bases and J by 3 bases, with 10 bases between them. The CDR3 consists of 15 residues. Germline-derived CDR1 and CDR2 are SGHTS and YDEGEE. CDR3 in DNA: TGTGCCAGCAGCTTGGTAGCCGGGGTCAATCAGCCCCAGCATTTT. This gives the protein CASSLVAGVNQPQHF.

The genes are TRBV19 and TRBJ2-1; a possible D gene is TRBD1 (6 bases). V was cut by 9 bases and J by 9 bases, with 15 bases left in between. Germline lookup yields CDR1 LNHDA and CDR2 SQIVND (reference sequence). This CDR3 spans 12 amino acids. The CDR3 loop is CASSTLGGEQFF. Here the CDR3 DNA reads TGTGCCAGCTCGACTCTAGGGGGTGAGCAGTTCTTC.

The genes are TRBV7-6 and TRBJ2-7; 8 bases line up with TRBD1. Germline CDR1 is SGHVS and CDR2 is FNYEAQ. Trimming at V came to 2 bases and at J to 7 bases, leaving 4 bases not matched to a gene. The length of the CDR3 is 13 residues. Written as DNA, the CDR3 is TGTGCCAGCAGCTTAAGGGGGGACAGGGAGCAGTACTTC. It is translated as CASSLRGDREQYF.

This clone has more than one count but fewer than ten. J is TRBJ1-5 and V is TRBV19, with 7 bases lining up with TRBD1. The CDR3 has 14 residues. After removal of 4 bases from V and 7 bases from J, the junction contained 7 bases not matched to a gene. Germline V gene data show CDR1 as LNHDA and CDR2 as SQIVND (reference sequence). CDR3 amino acids: CASSNSGGGQPQHF. The CDR3 DNA reads as TGTGCCAGTAGTAATTCAGGGGGAGGCCAGCCCCAGCATTTT.

This chain links TRBV29-1 with TRBJ2-5; no clear D. Trimming stripped 4 bases from V and 2 bases from J, with 14 bases between. This CDR3 has 14 residues. Per germline, CDR1 SQVTM and CDR2 ANQGSEA. In nucleotides, the CDR3 is TGCAGCGTTGTAGGGCCCCCAGCTCAAGAGACCCAGTACTTC. The encoded protein is CSVVGPPAQETQYF.

J is TRBJ2-7 and V is TRBV6-5; a possible D gene is TRBD2 (6 bases). Trimming stripped 6 bases from V and 2 bases from J, with 14 bases between. This CDR3 has 14 amino acids. Per the germline V gene, CDR1 is MNHEY and CDR2 is SVGAGI. CDR3 in amino acids: CASSPRWGAYEQYF. The CDR3 DNA sequence: TGTGCCAGCAGCCCACGTTGGGGGGCCTACGAGCAGTACTTC.

This clone was counted only a few times. The chain combines TRBV29-1 with TRBJ2-1; the D is unclear. Trimming removed 2 bases at V and 8 bases at J, with 10 bases between. Germline V gives CDR1 SQVTM, CDR2 ANQGSEA. This CDR3 is 12 amino acids long. The CDR3 spells CSVERILDEQFF. As DNA, the CDR3 is TGCAGCGTTGAACGGATCCTCGATGAGCAGTTCTTC.

The rearrangement uses TRBV2 and TRBJ2-3; D possibly matches TRBD1 or TRBD2 (6 bases each). The germline V gene has CDR1 SNHLY and CDR2 FYNNEI. V was cut by 6 bases and J by 2 bases, with 24 bases left in between. This CDR3 spans 18 amino acids. CDR3 in DNA: TGTGCCAGCAGATGGAACGGGGGCGAGATCTATATCACAGATACGCAGTATTTT. Amino acid sequence: CASRWNGGEIYITDTQYF.